This T cell receptor (beta chain) came from a study of vaccination and CD4 T cells after COVID-19 (dated by TCRdb to the early 2020s). In the study overall: Convalescent patients had a positive SARS-CoV-2 result on nasal swab PCR, and of these patients, some 10 had mild disease and one had severe disease. The convalescent cohort included six males and four females, with two Hispanic individuals, seven Caucasians, two Asians and one multiracial person. Participants got two doses of the Pfizer-BioNTech BNT162b2 vaccine (n=8) or two doses of the Moderna mRNA-1273 vaccine (n=2). Post-COVID blood samples from convalescent patients were collected a median of around 100 days after diagnosis, with a range of roughly 35 to 180 days. Post-vaccine blood samples were obtained a median of around 74 days after the second vaccine dose, with a range of about 14 to 250 days. Culture stimuli were overlapping spike peptide pools from SARS-CoV-2 and from the common cold coronaviruses HCoV-NL63, HCoV-OC43 and HCoV-229E. Control cultures used a CEFX viral epitope pool as positive control, an HIV-1 Nef peptide pool as negative control, or no peptide. In over 8 COVID-19 convalescent patients and a handful of infection-naive healthy vaccine recipients, the spike-specific CD4+ TCR repertoire before mRNA vaccination was compared with the repertoire after mRNA vaccination.

The label giving this sample's treatment or condition can be read as: roughly 10-day PBMC culture with coronavirus spike peptide pools or control peptides (ViraFEST assay). The ViraFEST assay was used in the study, in which antigen-specific T cells were expanded with peptide pools and expanded clonotypes were subsequently identified by TCR sequencing. The convalescent patients' positive SARS-CoV-2 PCR tests were from March to December 2020, which was before the Alpha, Beta and Delta variants emerged in the United States. PBMCs were cultured at fewer than 2.5 million per well in IMDM supplemented with 5% human AB serum and 8 to 10 IU/ml IL-2, with about 10 ug/ml peptide pools added. On days 3 and 7, half of the culture medium was replaced with fresh IL-2-containing medium. After 9 to 10 days of culture, CD4+ T cells were isolated by negative selection using the EasySep CD4+ T cell isolation kit. PBMCs were separated from whole blood using Ficoll-Paque Plus gradient centrifugation and then either used fresh or cryopreserved at -140C. Each culture condition was generally run in triplicate wells.

On the study overall, not on this receptor specifically: Of the vaccine-specific clones found in convalescent patients, nearly all (304 of 307) were mono-reactive for SARS-CoV-2 spike instead of being cross-reactive with common cold coronaviruses. The study included relatively few convalescent patients and did not analyze early timepoints after natural infection. Among the post-vaccine SARS-CoV-2-reactive clones in convalescent patients, a median around 85% showed up only after vaccination, which suggests vaccine-specific priming. The median count of SARS-CoV-2-reactive clonotypes went up from around 20 after infection to about 41 after vaccination, although the change was not significant.

With regard to this clonotype: What this receptor recognizes is not known. Base qualities are missing; no much larger clone stands one base away.

Preparation of the library involved PCR. DNA from cultured CD4+ T cells was subjected to TCR sequencing with the Oncomine TCR Beta short-read assay at the Johns Hopkins FTIC core. Genomic DNA was extracted from the cultured CD4+ T cells with the QIAamp micro DNA kit. The Oncomine TCR Beta libraries from cultured CD4+ T cells were pooled using unique dual indexes and then sequenced on an Illumina iSeq 100. The published analysis was carried out like this. Non-productive sequences were filtered out, and CDR3s that did not start with C, did not end with F or W, or were shorter than 7 amino acids were discarded. The MANAFEST web application identified antigen-specific clonotypes by comparing peptide-stimulated wells against reference wells and other culture wells. An FDR below 0.05, an odds ratio above 5, and a productive frequency above 0.1% in at least two of three replicate wells were required for clones to be considered positive. Cross-reactive clonotypes were defined as significantly expanded in both SARS-CoV-2 spike wells and at least one common cold coronavirus spike condition. Using R version 3.6.1, CDR3 homology was evaluated through Levenshtein distances (stringdist) along with unrooted phylogenetic trees (ape). In-frame beta chains were kept once TCRdb had trimmed the public reads at Q25 with fastp and called clones with MiXCR. Every entry covers one CDR3 protein and lists the most common genes and DNA from its rows. TCRdb's processing, not the authors', yielded these V and J calls. The table for this sample lists more than 15,000 distinct CDR3 sequences; around 44% of them were counted only once. 26% of the sample goes to the ten largest clones.

Reading the germline V gene gives CDR1 MNHEY and CDR2 SVGEGT. The CDR3 runs 16 residues from the cysteine to the phenylalanine. Just the 48-base CDR3 DNA is kept, in frame starting at base 1. V is reduced by 0 bases and J by 0 bases, leaving a spacing of 8 bases between them. Here the sequenced sample was CD4+ T cells from blood, cultured in vitro, taken before SARS-CoV-2 vaccination. The sequence joins TRBV6-2 or TRBV6-3 to TRBJ2-2, with a tentative D gene TRBD1 over 5 matching bases. This TCR came from a human donor who had recovered from COVID-19. The nucleotides read TGTGCCAGCAGTTACTCTTGGACATCGAACACCGGGGAGCTGTTTTTT. This sequence encodes CASSYSWTSNTGELFF.